This entry concerns a single TCR beta chain. What it recognizes is unknown. The table came from immunoSEQ multiplex PCR; TCRdb's copy has only in-frame clones and leaves some out. This sample has 160,000 or so clones, with 90% found just once. The source of the sample is a study of T cell responses to AZD1222 COVID-19 vaccine. General observations from the study: Nearly half of the spike-specific TCRs reportedly recognize variant regions that carry no mutations. Increases in Spike-specific TCR breadth and depth were seen after two AZD1222 doses. Donors were mostly white British, more females; clonal diversity possibly underestimated. Just five or six AZD1222 recipients tested seropositive at baseline.

The CDR3 length is 13 residues. Per germline, CDR1 GTSNPN and CDR2 SVGIG (reference sequence). V was shortened by 5 bases and J by 0 bases, with 10 bases between the two germline ends. The rearrangement joins TRBV30 to TRBJ1-1, with D perhaps TRBD1 (6 bases). This sample comprised peripheral blood, obtained 28 days after the second AZD1222 dose. The TCR sequence derives from an adult who received the AZD1222 COVID-19 vaccine. The CDR3 protein is CAWSWDMNTEAFF. The CDR3, as DNA: TGTGCCTGGTCCTGGGACATGAACACTGAAGCTTTCTTT.